The rows below give T cell receptor beta chains drawn from one sample of a study of shared clonotypes between healthy human individuals. The repertoire was sequenced with immunoSEQ multiplex PCR; TCRdb's copy has only in-frame clones and lacks some. The repertoire consists of 450,000 to 650,000 clones, with roughly 79% occurring once and the leading ten covering approximately 12%. The sample consisted of PBMCs. Every receptor here comes from a woman aged 40 to 49 in good health. Some clones in this sample may be carry-over from other donors' samples. Both conserved end residues are part of each CDR3. The order of the fields is J gene, D gene, clone size, V gene, CDR3 protein, CDR3 DNA. D genes are given only for firm matches. Some rows have no size entry. The others give once, few or many, or a class for an expanded clone.

TRBJ2-1 | - | - | TRBV9 | CASSVNSGLYNEQFF | TGTGCCAGCAGCGTTAATTCTGGTCTATACAATGAGCAGTTCTTC
TRBJ1-3 | - | - | TRBV7-8 | CASSPLTGPGNTIYF | TGTGCCAGCAGCCCACTGACAGGTCCTGGAAACACCATATATTTT
TRBJ1-2 | TRBD1 | few | TRBV7-9 | CASSSTGDGYTF | TGTGCCAGCAGCTCAACAGGGGATGGCTACACCTTC
TRBJ2-6 | - | few | TRBV5-6 | CASSLRTASSGANVLTF | TGTGCCAGCAGCTTGAGGACAGCTAGCTCTGGGGCCAACGTCCTGACTTTC
TRBJ2-2 | - | once | TRBV28 | CASSPPGTHNTGELFF | TGTGCCAGCTCCCCCCCCGGGACACATAACACCGGGGAGCTGTTTTTT
TRBJ2-7 | - | many | TRBV20-1 | CSGSSAYEQYF | TGCAGTGGAAGTTCCGCCTACGAGCAGTACTTC
TRBJ1-1 | - | once | TRBV28 | CASSLYGREDTEAFF | TGTGCCAGCAGTTTATACGGAAGAGAGGACACTGAAGCTTTCTTT
TRBJ1-2 | - | - | TRBV5-4 | CASSFGYGYTF | TGTGCCAGCAGCTTCGGCTATGGCTACACCTTC
TRBJ1-6 | - | - | TRBV27 | CASSSGRSSPLHF | TGTGCCAGCAGTTCGGGTCGGAGTTCACCCCTCCACTTT
TRBJ2-1 | - | many | TRBV10-1 | CASSDYGPKYNEQFF | TGCGCCAGCAGCGACTACGGGCCCAAATACAATGAGCAGTTCTTC
TRBJ2-3 | TRBD2 | once | TRBV7-3 | CASSLVAGETDTQYF | TGTGCCAGCAGCTTAGTAGCGGGAGAGACAGATACGCAGTATTTT
TRBJ2-7 | - | - | TRBV6-6 | CASSLPGTYEQYF | TGTGCCAGCAGTCTACCCGGGACCTACGAGCAGTACTTC
TRBJ1-2 | TRBD1 | few | TRBV5-1 | CASSLEGTGSYNWGYTF | TGCGCCAGCAGCTTGGAAGGGACAGGGAGTTACAACTGGGGCTACACCTTC
TRBJ2-1 | - | - | TRBV6-5 | CASSHGADYYNEQFF | TGTGCCAGCAGCCACGGAGCGGACTACTACAATGAGCAGTTCTTC
TRBJ2-7 | - | few | TRBV10-1 | CASSSPNSYEQYF | TGCGCCAGCAGTTCCCCGAACTCCTACGAGCAGTACTTC
TRBJ2-7 | TRBD2 | - | TRBV19 | CASSIGTSGVYEQYF | TGTGCCAGTAGTATCGGGACTAGCGGGGTCTACGAGCAGTACTTC
TRBJ2-1 | - | - | TRBV7-9 | CASSYRTGFEQFF | TGTGCCAGCAGCTACCGTACAGGGTTTGAGCAGTTCTTC
TRBJ1-6 | - | few | TRBV28 | CASSLQGRGSPLHF | TGTGCCAGCAGTTTACAAGGACGCGGTTCACCCCTCCACTTT
TRBJ1-4 | - | - | TRBV29-1 | CSGSSTNEKLFF | TGCAGCGGCAGTTCAACTAATGAAAAACTGTTTTTT
TRBJ2-3 | - | - | TRBV2 | CAGLAVTSTDTQYF | TGTGCCGGCTTAGCGGTAACTAGCACAGATACGCAGTATTTT
TRBJ2-7 | - | - | TRBV18 | CASSPWDGYEQYF | TGTGCCAGCTCACCATGGGACGGCTACGAGCAGTACTTC
TRBJ1-1 | TRBD1 | - | TRBV20-1 | CSGTGLRKAFF | TGCAGTGGGACAGGGTTAAGAAAAGCTTTCTTT
TRBJ1-2 | - | - | TRBV28 | CASSLRGYYGYTF | TGTGCCAGCAGTTTACGGGGGTACTATGGCTACACCTTC
TRBJ1-2 | - | - | TRBV28 | CANFPQGGGYTF | TGTGCCAATTTCCCACAGGGCGGGGGCTACACCTTC
TRBJ2-7 | TRBD2 | - | TRBV5-6 | CASSLVAGGSYEQYF | TGTGCCAGCAGCTTGGTAGCGGGAGGTTCCTACGAGCAGTACTTC
TRBJ1-1 | - | - | TRBV28 | CASSAGIYTEAFF | TGTGCCAGCAGTGCAGGGATTTACACTGAAGCTTTCTTT
TRBJ1-1 | TRBD1 | - | TRBV29-1 | CSGTGGRGTEAFF | TGCAGCGGGACAGGGGGCCGGGGCACTGAAGCTTTCTTT
TRBJ2-7 | - | - | TRBV7-6 | CASSPAWASYEQYF | TGTGCCAGCAGTCCCGCATGGGCTTCCTACGAGCAGTACTTC
TRBJ1-2 | TRBD1 | - | TRBV19 | CATTTWTGRIYGYTF | TGTGCCACCACGACCTGGACAGGGAGGATCTATGGCTACACCTTC
TRBJ2-3 | TRBD2 | few | TRBV7-9 | CASSFGLAGEADTQYF | TGTGCCAGCAGCTTTGGACTAGCGGGAGAGGCAGATACGCAGTATTTT
TRBJ2-7 | TRBD2 | - | TRBV11-2 | CASSQGLAGAYEQYF | TGTGCCAGCAGCCAGGGACTAGCGGGAGCTTACGAGCAGTACTTC
TRBJ2-7 | - | - | TRBV27 | CASSLSGRTYEQYF | TGTGCCAGCAGTTTATCCGGCAGAACCTACGAGCAGTACTTC
TRBJ1-2 | - | - | TRBV11-2 | CASSLGEGHIYGYTF | TGTGCCAGCAGCTTAGGGGAGGGACACATCTATGGCTACACCTTC
TRBJ2-1 | TRBD2 | - | TRBV10-1 | CASSDQVGGRAPEQFF | TGCGCCAGCAGTGACCAAGTAGGCGGGAGGGCCCCTGAGCAGTTCTTC
TRBJ2-6 | - | - | TRBV30 | CAWSGQGMRLISGANVLTF | TGTGCCTGGAGTGGCCAGGGCATGAGGCTCATCTCTGGGGCCAACGTCCTGACTTTC
TRBJ2-2 | - | - | TRBV7-3 | CASSDYPGELFF | TGTGCCAGCAGCGACTATCCCGGGGAGCTGTTTTTT
TRBJ2-5 | TRBD2 | - | TRBV28 | CASSLSGRRETQYF | TGTGCCAGCAGTCTTAGCGGGAGGCGCGAGACCCAGTACTTC
TRBJ1-2 | TRBD1 | - | TRBV30 | CAWSRTGYGYTF | TGTGCCTGGAGTCGGACAGGCTATGGCTACACCTTC
TRBJ2-3 | TRBD2 | - | TRBV29-1 | CSVSGRDASSTDTQYF | TGCAGCGTTAGCGGGAGAGACGCTTCTAGCACAGATACGCAGTATTTT